This T cell receptor (beta chain) was recovered during a study of early T cells in non-severe SARS-CoV-2 infection. Trimming cost V 4 bases and J 0 bases, with 9 bases left between them. CDR3 length: 14 residues. Unique molecular identifiers were affixed to single, distinct cDNA molecules. One entry per CDR3 protein, called by TCRdb with MiXCR from the 5' RACE reads. Here the sample spans approximately 57,000 distinct CDR3 sequences, approximately 12% being singletons. This clonotype was seen a few times. The V and J genes are TRBV12-3 or TRBV12-4 and TRBJ1-1; D is unclear. This TCR was sampled from an adult who was a healthcare worker with PCR-confirmed SARS-CoV-2 infection or an uninfected control (not recorded which). Source material: whole blood. The CDR3 nucleotides are TGTGCCAGCAGTTCGTTGATAGTGAACACTGAAGCTTTCTTT. This translates into CASSSLIVNTEAFF.